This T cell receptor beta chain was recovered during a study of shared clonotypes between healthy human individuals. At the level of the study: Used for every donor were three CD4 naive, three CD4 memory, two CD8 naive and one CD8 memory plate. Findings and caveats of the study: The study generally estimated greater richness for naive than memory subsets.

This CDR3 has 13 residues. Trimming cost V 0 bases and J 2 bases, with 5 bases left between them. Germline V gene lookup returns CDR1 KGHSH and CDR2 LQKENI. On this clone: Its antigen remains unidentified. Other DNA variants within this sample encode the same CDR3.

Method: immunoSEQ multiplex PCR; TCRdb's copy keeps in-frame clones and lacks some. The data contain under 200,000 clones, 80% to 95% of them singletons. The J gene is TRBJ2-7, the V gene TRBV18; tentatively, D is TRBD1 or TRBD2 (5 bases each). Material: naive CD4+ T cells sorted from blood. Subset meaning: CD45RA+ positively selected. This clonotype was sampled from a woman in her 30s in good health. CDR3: CASSPPGAYEQYF. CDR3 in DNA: TGTGCCAGCTCACCACCGGGGGCCTACGAGCAGTACTTC.